One and the same sample provided the 16 T cell receptor beta chains below, sequenced in a study of blood T cell repertoires in COVID-19. Libraries were prepared by immunoSEQ multiplex PCR; TCRdb keeps only in-frame clonotypes and omits some of them. The data show tens of thousands of clones, around 77% seen once. Sequencing used peripheral blood. Receptor source: a man in his 70s with COVID-19, enrolled during active disease.

The genes are TRBV7-9 and TRBJ2-1; the match to TRBD2 covers 11 bases. With 5 bases clipped from V and 4 bases from J, the junction kept 4 bases outside the gene matches. CDR1 and CDR2 from the germline V gene are SEHNR and FQNEAQ (reference sequence). The CDR3 runs 15 residues. In DNA, the CDR3 is TGTGCCAGCAGCCTAGGGACTAGCGGATACAATGAGCAGTTCTTC. It specifies CASSLGTSGYNEQFF. Variable domain in full (rest from reference TRBV7-9 and TRBJ2-1): DTGVSQNPRHKITKRGQNVTFRCDPISEHNRLYWYRQTLGQGPEFLTYFQNEAQLEKSRLLSDRFSAERPKGSFSTLEIQRTEQGDSAMYLCASSLGTSGYNEQFFGPGTRLTVL.

The chain employs TRBV18 and TRBJ1-1, with TRBD1 matching 8 bases. Germline V lookup: CDR1 KGHSH, CDR2 LQKENI. The CDR3 is 16 residues long. With V trimmed by 6 bases and J by 0 bases, 9 bases remained unmatched. CDR3 DNA sequence: TGTGCCAGCTCGCCCGGGACAGGTGTCTTGAACACTGAAGCTTTCTTT. Translating it yields CASSPGTGVLNTEAFF.

The chain employs TRBV15 and TRBJ1-1, with D unclear. The germline V gene has CDR1 LNHNV and CDR2 YYDKDF (reference sequence). V lost 1 base to trimming and J lost 5 bases, with 5 bases between them. The CDR3 consists of 12 residues. The CDR3 sequence is CATSRGDTEAFF. The CDR3 bases are TGTGCCACCAGCAGAGGAGATACTGAAGCTTTCTTT.

The chain employs TRBV15 and TRBJ2-7; D is possibly TRBD2 (6 bases). The CDR3 length is 17 residues. Trimming stripped 0 bases from V and 3 bases from J, with 18 bases between. The germline V gene has CDR1 LNHNV and CDR2 YYDKDF (reference sequence). In DNA, the CDR3 is TGTGCCACCAGCAGAGATCGGCTAGATGGAGGGGACTACGAGCAGTACTTC. Translating gives CATSRDRLDGGDYEQYF.

This clone has more than one count but fewer than ten. The V call is TRBV5-5, the J call TRBJ1-2; D might be TRBD1 (6 bases). The CDR3 extends over 13 amino acids. V gave up 0 bases and J gave up 8 bases, with 11 bases separating them. Per the germline V gene, CDR1 is SGHKS and CDR2 is YYEKEE (reference sequence). The chain's CDR3 is CASSLETGRGYTF. The CDR3 bases are TGTGCCAGCAGCTTGGAAACAGGGCGCGGCTACACCTTC.

The chain recombines TRBV14 with TRBJ2-1, with 11 bases fitting TRBD1. Trimming at V came to 5 bases and at J to 5 bases, leaving 8 bases not matched to a gene. Per germline, CDR1 SGHDN and CDR2 FVKESK. The CDR3 totals 16 residues. CDR3 protein: CASSELPGQGDNEQFF. CDR3 nucleotides: TGTGCCAGCAGCGAGTTGCCGGGACAGGGGGACAATGAGCAGTTCTTC.

The CDR3 nucleotides read TGTGCCAGCAGTTTACTAGCGAAGGAGCAGTACTTC. This gives the protein CASSLLAKEQYF. The chain is built from TRBV28 and TRBJ2-7; TRBD2 is a possible D gene (6 bases). Trimming left V 2 bases short and J 7 bases short, with 9 bases between. This CDR3 spans 12 amino acids. The germline V gene has CDR1 MDHEN and CDR2 SYDVKM.

This chain links TRBV3-1 (or the pseudogene TRBV3-2) with TRBJ2-7, with D tentatively TRBD1 (5 bases). CDR3 length equals 15 residues. With 4 bases removed from V and 6 bases from J, the gap between germline ends came to 19 bases. Germline CDR1 reads LGHDT; CDR2 reads YNNKEL (reference sequence). CDR3 DNA sequence: TGTGCCAGCAGCCCCGGAAACTCGTATAGGGGCGAGCAGTACTTC. It translates to CASSPGNSYRGEQYF.

V is TRBV7-9 and J is TRBJ2-4; a weak D match, TRBD2 (7 bases). V lost 0 bases and J 3 bases, leaving 15 bases between the germline ends. This CDR3 is 17 amino acids long. Germline V gene data show CDR1 as SEHNR and CDR2 as FQNEAQ (reference sequence). This CDR3 reads CASSLASGTSGKNIQYF. In nucleotides, the CDR3 is TGTGCCAGCAGCTTAGCGAGCGGGACATCTGGCAAAAACATTCAGTACTTC.

This chain connects TRBV2 to TRBJ2-3; 13 bases match TRBD2. Germline CDR1 is SNHLY and CDR2 is FYNNEI. The J segment lost 3 bases and the V segment lost 5 bases, leaving 8 bases of the junction unmatched. This CDR3 has 17 amino acids. In DNA form, the CDR3 reads TGTGCCAGCAGTCGGTGGACTAGCGGGAGATCGACAGATACGCAGTATTTT. This sequence encodes CASSRWTSGRSTDTQYF.

The V and J genes are TRBV27 and TRBJ1-2; 10 nucleotides line up with TRBD1. V was clipped by 4 bases and J by 1 base; unmatched bases: 9. The CDR3 has 17 residues. Looked up from germline, CDR1 is MNHEY and CDR2 is SMNVEV (reference sequence). The CDR3: CASSSWTGGPLNYGYTF. CDR3 DNA sequence: TGTGCCAGCAGTTCTTGGACAGGGGGGCCCCTTAACTATGGCTACACCTTC.

The V and J genes are TRBV27 and TRBJ1-1, with a weak D call TRBD1 (5 bases). Trimming took off 5 bases at V and 4 bases at J, with 11 bases between the two ends. CDR3 size: 13 residues. Germline V gives CDR1 MNHEY, CDR2 SMNVEV (reference sequence). The CDR3 here is CASSLFGGTEAFF. Here the CDR3 DNA reads TGTGCCAGCAGTCTCTTCGGGGGCACTGAAGCTTTCTTT.

The genes are TRBV4-1 and TRBJ1-1; possible D gene TRBD1, 5 bases. The germline gives CDR1 MGHRA, CDR2 YSYEKL. The CDR3 sequence is 16 residues long. V was shortened by 2 bases and J by 5 bases, with 18 bases between the two germline ends. The chain's CDR3 is CASSQSPGLEGTEAFF. The CDR3 nucleotides are TGCGCCAGCAGCCAATCCCCGGGACTCGAGGGGACTGAAGCTTTCTTT.

The chain joins TRBV4-2 to TRBJ2-1; 8 bases line up with TRBD2. V trimming: 0 bases; J trimming: 7 bases; junction bases outside the gene matches: 5. Germline V gives CDR1 LGHNA, CDR2 YNFKEQ. The CDR3 has 15 residues. DNA of the CDR3: TGTGCCAGCAGCCAAGATCGACTAGCGCGTAATGAGCAGTTCTTC. Its translation: CASSQDRLARNEQFF.

Of note for this clone: The junction shows a germline mismatch at one end, possibly a read error. The chain employs TRBV6-6 and TRBJ1-2; perhaps TRBD1 as D (6 bases). CDR1 MNHNY and CDR2 SVGAGI come from the germline V gene (reference sequence). This CDR3 is 11 amino acids long. The CDR3, as DNA: TGTGCCAGCAGCCCCGGGACAAGAATAAATTTC. It is translated as CASSPGTRINF.

This chain connects TRBV3-1 (or the pseudogene TRBV3-2) to TRBJ2-2; a weak D match, TRBD2 (6 bases). The CDR3 spans 15 residues. V shed 3 bases and J shed 4 bases, with 12 bases lying between them. Germline V gives CDR1 LGHDT, CDR2 YNNKEL (reference sequence). The CDR3 region is CASSQGSGGTGELFF. The CDR3 DNA reads TGTGCCAGCAGCCAGGGTAGCGGAGGCACCGGGGAGCTGTTTTTT.